Following are 25 T cell receptor beta chains from one sample sequenced in a study of beta chain features in type 1 diabetes. General study points: Type 1 diabetes patients had TCRB CDR3s that were shorter (moderately but significantly so) in all four CD4+ subsets.

As every portion of the isolated RNA was reverse transcribed, the sequencing read expressed TCRB transcripts. The method was immunoSEQ multiplex PCR; TCRdb's version includes in-frame clones alone and lacks a portion of them. The sample has roughly 160,000 clones, 6.5% to 8.5% seen once. For these TCRs, the target antigens are not known. Sequenced input: central memory CD4+ T cells from blood. The receptors shown here come from a woman under 30 with type 1 diabetes.

This clone was seen only once. J is TRBJ2-1 and V is TRBV11-3; tentatively, D is TRBD1 (6 bases). The V end lost 5 bases, the J end lost 5 bases, and 10 bases lay between the germline ends. The V gene's germline CDR1 is SGHNT and CDR2 YENEEA. This CDR3 is built from 13 residues. CDR3 in amino acids: CASSRGQNNEQFF. The CDR3 nucleotides are TGTGCCAGCAGCCGCGGACAGAACAATGAGCAGTTCTTC.

In its sample, this clone was seen a few times. V and J are TRBV7-2 and TRBJ2-3; 8 nucleotides agree with TRBD2. From germline, CDR1 is SGHTA and CDR2 FQGNSA. Germline trimming cut 5 bases from V and 10 bases from J; bases unmatched to any gene: 8. CDR3 length: 13 residues. CDR3 protein: CASSERGLGAQYF. CDR3 coding DNA: TGTGCCAGCAGCGAAAGGGGACTAGGGGCGCAGTATTTT.

The gene calls are TRBV5-1 and TRBJ2-7; the match to TRBD2 covers 7 bases. Germline lookup yields CDR1 SGHRS and CDR2 YFSETQ. The CDR3 extends over 15 amino acids. Unmatched junction bases numbered 8, after V lost 4 bases and J lost 1 base. CDR3 amino acids: CASSPGEGRSYEQYF. DNA for the CDR3: TGCGCCAGCAGCCCGGGGGAGGGACGTTCCTACGAGCAGTACTTC.

This clone was found a few times. This sequence joins TRBV4-3 and TRBJ1-5, with D unclear. Germline values: CDR1 LGHNA, CDR2 YSLEER. This CDR3 region has 14 residues. Trimming pared 0 bases from V and 10 bases from J, leaving 13 bases between. As DNA, the CDR3 is TGCGCCAGCAGCCAAGAAGGCGTGGGAGGACCCCAGCATTTT. Translated, it gives CASSQEGVGGPQHF.

The J gene is TRBJ2-3, the V gene TRBV10-3; TRBD2 matches 12 bases. J gave up 4 bases and V 8 bases, and 10 bases lay outside the gene matches. From germline, CDR1 is ENHRY and CDR2 SYGVKD. The CDR3 is 16 residues long. DNA of the CDR3: TGTGCCATCCTTATCAGACTAGCGGGAGCGGCAGATACGCAGTATTTT. This translates into CAILIRLAGAADTQYF.

This clone was found many times. The rearrangement uses TRBV7-9 and TRBJ2-3; D not certain. V shed 3 bases and J shed 4 bases, with 8 bases lying between them. The germline gives CDR1 SEHNR, CDR2 FQNEAQ (reference sequence). The CDR3 extends over 13 amino acids. The CDR3 DNA sequence: TGTGCCAGCAGCTTTCGAAGCCCAGATACGCAGTATTTT. Translation: CASSFRSPDTQYF. Together with reference TRBV7-9 and TRBJ2-3, the CDR3 gives the full variable domain: DTGVSQNPRHKITKRGQNVTFRCDPISEHNRLYWYRQTLGQGPEFLTYFQNEAQLEKSRLLSDRFSAERPKGSFSTLEIQRTEQGDSAMYLCASSFRSPDTQYFGPGTRLTVL.

This clone was found a few times. The V and J genes are TRBV10-1 and TRBJ2-2; tentative D call: TRBD1 (6 bases). The CDR3 consists of 14 residues. The germline V and J ends were trimmed by 3 bases and 7 bases, with 12 bases remaining between them. Per the germline V gene, CDR1 is WNHNN and CDR2 is SYGVQD (reference sequence). The CDR3 here is CASSDPGTSGELFF. The CDR3 DNA is TGCGCCAGCAGTGACCCCGGGACAAGCGGGGAGCTGTTTTTT.

This clone has more than one count but fewer than ten. The V and J genes are TRBV30 and TRBJ2-1, with 14 bases lining up with TRBD2. Germline lookup yields CDR1 GTSNPN and CDR2 SVGIG (reference sequence). This CDR3 is built from 15 residues. V shed 3 bases and J 6 bases; nucleotides not matched to a gene: 4. The CDR3 is CAWSDGLAGGNEQFF. CDR3 nucleotide sequence: TGTGCCTGGAGCGACGGACTAGCGGGAGGCAATGAGCAGTTCTTC.

This clone was seen more than once but under ten times. The chain has TRBV5-1 and TRBJ2-1; 11 bases are a match to TRBD1. The junction had 2 bases not matched to a gene; V was cut back by 0 bases and J by 6 bases. The CDR3 consists of 15 residues. CDR1 is SGHRS and CDR2 is YFSETQ in the germline V gene. CDR3 bases: TGCGCCAGCAGCTTGGCCGGGACAGGGGGCAATGAGCAGTTCTTC. It translates to CASSLAGTGGNEQFF. Complete variable domain (other parts from reference TRBV5-1 and TRBJ2-1): KAGVTQTPRYLIKTRGQQVTLSCSPISGHRSVSWYQQTPGQGLQFLFEYFSETQRNKGNFPGRFSGRQFSNSRSEMNVSTLELGDSALYLCASSLAGTGGNEQFFGPGTRLTVL.

A few counts support this clone. The V gene is TRBV9, the J gene TRBJ1-2; D is perhaps TRBD1 (6 bases). Germline V CDR1 and CDR2: SGDLS, YYNGEE. The ends were cut back, 4 bases at V and 6 bases at J, with 13 bases in the middle. The CDR3 runs 13 residues. The CDR3, as DNA: TGTGCCAGCAGCCCCCGGGACACCGATGGCTACACCTTC. This gives the protein CASSPRDTDGYTF.

This clone was counted at least ten times. This chain joins TRBV7-9 and TRBJ2-1; TRBD2 is a possible D gene (6 bases). Germline CDR1 and CDR2: SEHNR and FQNEAQ (reference sequence). Trimming took 3 bases from V and 9 from J, leaving 12 bases between them. The CDR3 is 13 residues long. The DNA for the CDR3 is TGTGCCAGCAGCTTGAATAGCGGTGGTGAGCAGTTCTTC. Translation: CASSLNSGGEQFF.

There are a few counts of this clone. The V gene is TRBV18, the J gene TRBJ1-4; 8 positions match TRBD1. This CDR3 comprises 14 residues. Germline CDR1 KGHSH, CDR2 LQKENI. V dropped 4 bases and J dropped 8; count of bases not matched to a gene: 6. The CDR3 reads CASSRQGRIEKLFF. The CDR3 nucleotides are TGTGCCAGCTCACGACAGGGGAGGATCGAAAAACTGTTTTTT.

V is TRBV28 and J is TRBJ1-1; TRBD1 matches at 7 bases. Germline CDR1 is MDHEN and CDR2 is SYDVKM. Losses at the gene ends were 3 bases for V and 5 bases for J; bases not matched to a gene: 9. CDR3 length equals 15 residues. As DNA, the CDR3 is TGTGCCAGCAGTTTGAATGGAGGGGGCAGAACTGAAGCTTTCTTT. It yields the protein CASSLNGGGRTEAFF.

The rearrangement joins TRBV4-3 to TRBJ1-4; D remains ambiguous. Germline CDR1 is LGHNA and CDR2 is YSLEER. The CDR3 contains 16 residues. Trimming stripped 1 base from V and 3 bases from J, with 12 bases between. The CDR3 DNA follows: TGCGCCAGCAGCCAAGCCTCCGTACGAGCTAATGAAAAACTGTTTTTT. This codes for CASSQASVRANEKLFF.

In this sample, this clone turned up a few times. The chain employs TRBV29-1 and TRBJ1-2; 8 bases map to TRBD1. Germline CDR1 reads SQVTM; CDR2 reads ANQGSEA. The J segment lost 6 bases and the V segment lost 7 bases, leaving 7 bases of the junction unmatched. The CDR3 loop spans 12 amino acids. CDR3 in DNA: TGCAGCGCCGGACAGGGTGGGAATGGCTACACCTTC. This sequence encodes CSAGQGGNGYTF.

This clone was picked up a small number of times. A read error may account for a junction end that differs from germline. The J gene is TRBJ2-3, the V gene TRBV7-7; D might be TRBD1 (6 bases). Germline lookup yields CDR1 SSHAT and CDR2 FNYEAQ (reference sequence). The CDR3 is made up of 16 amino acids. This CDR3 reads CASSLATGPQQGTQYF. The CDR3 DNA reads TGTGCTAGCAGCTTAGCGACGGGACCCCAACAGGGTACGCAGTATTTT.

This clone was detected a few times. J is TRBJ2-3 and V is TRBV5-1; D might be TRBD2 (5 bases). Germline CDR1 is SGHRS and CDR2 is YFSETQ. This CDR3 is built from 19 residues. The V gene lost 0 bases and the J gene lost 0 bases, with 20 bases spanning the gap. The CDR3 is CASSLEGTMFGGSTDTQYF. CDR3 coding DNA: TGCGCCAGCAGCTTGGAGGGCACTATGTTTGGCGGGAGCACAGATACGCAGTATTTT. The complete variable domain, with remaining parts taken from reference TRBV5-1 and TRBJ2-3, reads KAGVTQTPRYLIKTRGQQVTLSCSPISGHRSVSWYQQTPGQGLQFLFEYFSETQRNKGNFPGRFSGRQFSNSRSEMNVSTLELGDSALYLCASSLEGTMFGGSTDTQYFGPGTRLTVL.

This clone was found a few times. The chain joins TRBV20-1 to TRBJ2-3; D is unclear. The CDR3 runs 11 residues. In germline, CDR1 is DFQATT, CDR2 SNEGSKA (reference sequence). CDR3 bases: TGCAGCAGAGCGTTGGGAGATACGCAGTATTTT. Encoded protein: CSRALGDTQYF.

In this sample, this clone turned up many times. The same CDR3 arises from other DNA sequences in this sample as well. This chain uses TRBV18 with TRBJ2-7; possible D gene TRBD1, 6 bases. The CDR3 has 12 amino acids. V was trimmed by 3 bases and J by 5 bases, leaving 8 bases between them. CDR1 is KGHSH and CDR2 is LQKENI in the germline V gene. CDR3 nucleotide sequence: TGTGCCAGCTCACCGGCAGGGGACGAGCAGTACTTC. Protein: CASSPAGDEQYF.

The J gene is TRBJ1-2, the V gene TRBV7-9; D gene ambiguous. V lost 5 bases, J lost 7 bases, and 11 bases lay in between. Looked up from germline, CDR1 is SEHNR and CDR2 is FQNEAQ (reference sequence). The CDR3 covers 12 residues. The CDR3 nucleotides are TGTGCCAGCAGCCTAGAGGCGGGTGGCTACACCTTC. This encodes CASSLEAGGYTF. Complete variable domain (other parts from reference TRBV7-9 and TRBJ1-2): DTGVSQNPRHKITKRGQNVTFRCDPISEHNRLYWYRQTLGQGPEFLTYFQNEAQLEKSRLLSDRFSAERPKGSFSTLEIQRTEQGDSAMYLCASSLEAGGYTFGSGTRLTVV.

This clone has a handful of counts. The chain uses TRBV5-1 and TRBJ2-3, with D possibly being TRBD1 (5 bases). V was shortened by 3 bases and J by 5 bases, with 13 bases between the two germline ends. The length of the CDR3 is 14 residues. Per germline, CDR1 SGHRS and CDR2 YFSETQ. The DNA of the CDR3 is TGCGCCAGCAGCTCATCAACGCAGGGAGATACGCAGTATTTT. Protein: CASSSSTQGDTQYF.

This clone showed up just a few times. The CDR3 nucleotides are TGTGCCACCAGCAGAGCCCCGAGGTCAATTTACGAGCAGTACTTC. Its translation: CATSRAPRSIYEQYF. The chain couples TRBV15 to TRBJ2-7; D not certain. The CDR3 is 15 residues long. The V and J ends lost 1 base and 4 bases respectively, with 14 bases between them. CDR1 and CDR2 from the germline V gene are LNHNV and YYDKDF (reference sequence).

This clone was seen only a few times. V is TRBV7-2 and J is TRBJ2-1; 10 nucleotides line up with TRBD2. Germline CDR1 SGHTA, CDR2 FQGNSA. With 5 bases clipped from V and 7 bases from J, the junction kept 8 bases outside the gene matches. There are 15 residues in the CDR3. For the CDR3, the DNA is TGTGCCAGCAGCAACCTAGCGGGGGAACGAAATGAGCAGTTCTTC. This codes for CASSNLAGERNEQFF.

The sample holds a few counts of this clone. This chain connects TRBV7-6 to TRBJ1-1; weak D call: TRBD1 (6 bases). The germline V and J ends were trimmed by 9 bases and 8 bases, with 13 bases remaining between them. The length of the CDR3 is 11 residues. The germline CDR1 and CDR2 sequences are SGHVS and FNYEAQ. CDR3 DNA: TGTGCCAGTGGTGACAGGACCGAAGCTTTCTTT. It is translated as CASGDRTEAFF.

The table lists this clone with a few counts. The gene calls are TRBV28 and TRBJ2-3, with D maybe TRBD2 (6 bases). The CDR3 length is 17 residues. V lost 1 base, J lost 3 bases, and 17 bases lay in between. In germline, CDR1 is MDHEN, CDR2 SYDVKM. The CDR3 nucleotides are TGTGCCAGCAGTTTATACCCTGGGAGGTCGGAGACAGATACGCAGTATTTT. This sequence encodes CASSLYPGRSETDTQYF.